This T cell receptor (beta chain) was sequenced during a study of blood T cell repertoires in COVID-19. Overall study: Acute and convalescent COVID-19 samples came from the United States, Italy and Spain.

The germline CDR1 and CDR2 sequences are SGHTS and YDEGEE. The CDR3 spans 13 residues. V was pared by 4 bases and J by 9 bases, with 14 bases between. Assignment of participants to cohorts was predicated upon participant-reported clinical history. Some clones are missing from TCRdb's copy, which holds only in-frame ones; the method was immunoSEQ multiplex PCR. This table holds around 130,000 clones, about 88% found once. Sequenced sample: PBMCs or T cells enriched from blood (not recorded which). The chain couples TRBV5-8 to TRBJ1-3, with D possibly matching TRBD1 (5 bases). The origin of this receptor is a man in his forties or fifties with acute COVID-19. As DNA, the CDR3 is TGTGCCAGCAGCGGGGGACTACGAAGCACCATATATTTT. It yields the protein CASSGGLRSTIYF. Based on the CDR3 plus reference TRBV5-8 and TRBJ1-3, the full variable domain is EAGVTQSPTHLIKTRGQQATLRCSPISGHTSVYWYQQALGLGLQFLLWYDEGEERNRGNFPPRFSGRQFPNYSSELNVNALELEDSALYLCASSGGLRSTIYFGEGSWLTVV.